The present TCR beta chain was sequenced within a study of blood T cell repertoires in COVID-19. Using immunoSEQ multiplex PCR, the repertoire was profiled, and TCRdb retains in-frame clones only, with some absent. The repertoire holds around 250,000 clones, around 93% seen once, with approximately 1.2% in the top ten. The CDR3 runs to 14 residues. CDR1 LGHNT and CDR2 FRNRAP come from the germline V gene. V shed 7 bases and J 2 bases; nucleotides not matched to a gene: 6. The sequencing sample was made of PBMCs or T cells enriched from blood (not recorded which). The rearrangement joins TRBV12-5 to TRBJ2-3; the match to TRBD2 covers 7 bases. The TCR sequence derives from a human donor in a cohort exposed to, infected with or recovered from COVID-19 (not recorded which). The donor label of this sample is uncertain. The CDR3 bases are TGTGCTAGTGCACGGGGAGGGTCCACAGATACGCAGTATTTT. This gives the protein CASARGGSTDTQYF.